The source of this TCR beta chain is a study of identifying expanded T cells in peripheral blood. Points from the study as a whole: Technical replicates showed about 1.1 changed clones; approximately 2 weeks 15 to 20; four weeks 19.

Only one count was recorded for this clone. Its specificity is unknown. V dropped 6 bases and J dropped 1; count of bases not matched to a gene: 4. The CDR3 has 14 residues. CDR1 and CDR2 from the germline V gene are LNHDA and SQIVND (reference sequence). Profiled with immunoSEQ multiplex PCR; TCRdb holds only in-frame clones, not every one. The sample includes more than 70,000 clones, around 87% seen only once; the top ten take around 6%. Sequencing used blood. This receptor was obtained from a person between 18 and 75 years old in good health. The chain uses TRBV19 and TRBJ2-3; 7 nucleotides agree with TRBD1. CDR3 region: CASRIGQGTDTQYF. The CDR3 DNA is TGTGCCAGTAGGATCGGACAGGGCACAGATACGCAGTATTTT.